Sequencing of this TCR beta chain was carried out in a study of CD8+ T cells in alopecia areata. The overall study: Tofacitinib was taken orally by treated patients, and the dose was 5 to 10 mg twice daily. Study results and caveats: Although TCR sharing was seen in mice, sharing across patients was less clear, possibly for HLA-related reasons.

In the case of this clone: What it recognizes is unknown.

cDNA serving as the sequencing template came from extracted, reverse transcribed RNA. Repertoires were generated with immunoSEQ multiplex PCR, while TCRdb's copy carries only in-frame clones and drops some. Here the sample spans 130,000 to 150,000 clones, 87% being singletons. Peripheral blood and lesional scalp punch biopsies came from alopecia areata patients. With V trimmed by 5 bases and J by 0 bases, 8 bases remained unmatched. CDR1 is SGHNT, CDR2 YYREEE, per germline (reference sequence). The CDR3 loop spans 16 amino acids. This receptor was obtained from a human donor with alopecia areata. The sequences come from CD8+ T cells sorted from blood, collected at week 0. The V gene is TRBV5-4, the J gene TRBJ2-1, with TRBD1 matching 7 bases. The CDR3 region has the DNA TGTGCCAGCAGACAGGGGACAGCAAGCTCCTACAATGAGCAGTTCTTC. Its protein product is CASRQGTASSYNEQFF.